The TCR beta chain described here comes from a study of blood T cell repertoires in COVID-19 (dated by TCRdb to the early 2020s). Describing the broader study: ImmuneRACE Cohort 3 recovered participants were defined by two consecutive negative NP/OP PCR tests, healthcare professional clearance, or symptom resolution. The collaborator samples originated in the United States, Italy and Spain and spanned the acute and convalescent phases of COVID-19. The material from the prospective study consisted of cDNA or gDNA derived from T cells, B-cell-depleted T cells, or PBMCs. The dataset comprised deeply sampled blood TCRbeta repertoires from subjects exposed to, actively infected with, or recovered from COVID-19. The repertoires were released in a freely available public database meant as a resource for research on the immune response to SARS-CoV-2. The samples were drawn from the first 160 participants of the ongoing ImmuneRACE study and from some 1,300 subjects provided by 6 global collaborators. A de-identified subject ID, COVID-19 status, age in years and sex were almost always included in the sample metadata. Where available, HLA class I and class II types were obtained from metadata supplied by the sample provider rather than from assay-based typing.

The investigation overall reported the following: The amount of clinical and demographic metadata varied by source and participant and was provided uncurated.

Of note for this clone: There is no known antigen for this receptor. Base-call qualities are not available, and no considerably larger clone is one nucleotide away.

The immunoSEQ Assay, a bias-controlled multiplex PCR, was used to amplify TCRbeta CDR3 regions from genomic DNA. In the original analysis: The number of nucleated cells in each sample was estimated from the amplification of reference gene primers within the assay. To quantify the absolute abundance of each unique TCRbeta CDR3 rearrangement, sequence reads were collapsed and filtered. For each sample, productive Simpson clonality was calculated as the square root of Simpson's diversity index across productive rearrangements. TCRdb retrieved this table from immuneACCESS and kept in-frame rearrangements only. Not all clones are present; in checked studies, unresolved V genes account for under half, and no reason is known for the remainder. V and J calls and clone size follow that table, whereas D and trimming were derived from the DNA. This sample comprises 150,000 to 200,000 clones, roughly 85% of them detected only once. Around 17% of the sample is held by the ten biggest clonotypes.

The CDR3 goes from the cysteine to the phenylalanine over 14 residues. The retained sequence is limited to the CDR3, 42 bases, with the frame set at the first base. Trimming removed 2 bases from V and 6 bases from J, leaving 11 bases between the germline ends. CDR1 MDHEN and CDR2 SYDVKM were looked up in the germline V gene. Participants in the prospective study were enrolled through a virtual design, were aged about 18 to 90 years, and lived in roughly 25 United States geographic areas. To assign participants to cohorts, the prospective study relied on clinical history that participants themselves reported in a screening survey and a study questionnaire. Mobile phlebotomists in the prospective study collected whole blood, serum and a nasopharyngeal or oropharyngeal swab from every participant. Prospective study participants could optionally give additional blood draws and questionnaires over a 2-month period. Prospective study blood samples were shipped either frozen or at room temperature before DNA extraction.

Recombination joined TRBV28 with TRBJ1-5; matching of 5 bases hints at TRBD1 as the D gene. The receptor comes from a woman between 70 and 85 years old in a cohort exposed to, infected with or recovered from COVID-19 (not recorded which). Sequenced input: PBMCs or T cells enriched from blood (not recorded which). The CDR3 protein sequence reads: CASSLGQGGQPQHF. At the DNA level, the sequence is TGTGCCAGCAGTTTAGGGCAGGGTGGTCAGCCCCAGCATTTT.